This T cell receptor beta chain was obtained from a study of control samples from healthy donors and cancer patients. This clone was observed a single time. Clones were sequenced by immunoSEQ multiplex PCR, and TCRdb holds only the in-frame ones, with some missing. This repertoire shows 60,000 to 75,000 clones, over 75% found once; its top ten account for under 30%. The trim removed 1 base at V and 3 bases at J, leaving 6 bases unmatched. This CDR3 has 16 amino acids. Germline-derived CDR1 and CDR2 are LGHNA and YSLEER. Sample: blood. This clonotype was sampled from a man over 45 in good health. The chain couples TRBV4-3 to TRBJ1-1; 9 bases are shared with TRBD1. Here the CDR3 DNA reads TGCGCCAGCAGCCAAGGATTCGGGACAGGGCACACTGAAGCTTTCTTT. Protein sequence: CASSQGFGTGHTEAFF.